The clone carrying this T cell receptor beta chain was counted only a few times. Its antigen is not known. The data belong to a study of beta chain features in type 1 diabetes. Study information: Researchers looked at roughly 110 million sorted cells across all samples.

Expressed TCRB transcripts got sequenced, as all isolated RNA was reverse transcribed. Here immunoSEQ multiplex PCR was the method, and the copy in TCRdb shows in-frame clones only, minus some. The sample lists hundreds of thousands of clones; approximately 31% were seen once. General study points: HLA effects on TCRB rearrangement stayed unresolved here.

A CD45RO/CCR7/CD25/CD127/CD95/CD27 panel sorted naive, central memory, regulatory and stem cell-like memory CD4+ cells. Sequenced: naive CD4+ T cells from blood. The source is a man in his late teens or twenties in good health.

The CDR3 reads CASSQELGIAKNIQYF. The CDR3, as DNA: TGCGCCAGCAGCCAAGAGCTCGGGATAGCCAAAAACATTCAGTACTTC. The J gene is TRBJ2-4, the V gene TRBV4-1; weak D call: TRBD2 (5 bases). V gave up 0 bases and J gave up 0 bases, with 9 bases separating them. There are 16 residues in the CDR3. Per the germline V gene, CDR1 is MGHRA and CDR2 is YSYEKL.